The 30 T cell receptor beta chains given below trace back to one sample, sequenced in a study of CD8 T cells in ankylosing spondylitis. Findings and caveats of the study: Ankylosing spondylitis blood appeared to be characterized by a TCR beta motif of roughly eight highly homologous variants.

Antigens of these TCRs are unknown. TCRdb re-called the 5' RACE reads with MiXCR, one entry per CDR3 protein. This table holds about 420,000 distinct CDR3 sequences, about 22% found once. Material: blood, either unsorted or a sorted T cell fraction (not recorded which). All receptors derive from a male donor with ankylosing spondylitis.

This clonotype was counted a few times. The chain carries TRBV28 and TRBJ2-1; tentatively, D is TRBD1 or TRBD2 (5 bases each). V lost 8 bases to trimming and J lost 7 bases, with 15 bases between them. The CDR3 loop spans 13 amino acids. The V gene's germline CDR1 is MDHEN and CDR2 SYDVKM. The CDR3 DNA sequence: TGTGCCAGCCACACCGGGACCTTTAATGAGCAGTTCTTC. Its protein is CASHTGTFNEQFF.

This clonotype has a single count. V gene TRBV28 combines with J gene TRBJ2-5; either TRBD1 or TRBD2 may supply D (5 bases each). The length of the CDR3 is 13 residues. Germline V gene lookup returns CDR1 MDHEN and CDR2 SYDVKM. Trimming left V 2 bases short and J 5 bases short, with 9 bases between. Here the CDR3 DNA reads TGTGCCAGCAGTTTACCCGGGGCTGAGACCCAGTACTTC. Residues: CASSLPGAETQYF.

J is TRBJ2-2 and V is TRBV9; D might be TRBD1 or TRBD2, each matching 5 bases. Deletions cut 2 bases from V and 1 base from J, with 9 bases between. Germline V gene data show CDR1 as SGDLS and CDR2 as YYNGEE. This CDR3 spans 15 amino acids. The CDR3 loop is CASSVGERNTGELFF. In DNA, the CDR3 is TGTGCCAGCAGCGTGGGGGAGAGGAACACCGGGGAGCTGTTTTTT.

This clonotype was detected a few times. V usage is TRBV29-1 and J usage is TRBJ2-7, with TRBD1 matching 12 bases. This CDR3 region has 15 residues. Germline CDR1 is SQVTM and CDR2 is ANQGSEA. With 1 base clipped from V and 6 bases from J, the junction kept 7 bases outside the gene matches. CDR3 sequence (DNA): TGCAGCGTTGAAGCTGAGGGACAGGGGGCGGGCGAGCAGTACTTC. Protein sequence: CSVEAEGQGAGEQYF.

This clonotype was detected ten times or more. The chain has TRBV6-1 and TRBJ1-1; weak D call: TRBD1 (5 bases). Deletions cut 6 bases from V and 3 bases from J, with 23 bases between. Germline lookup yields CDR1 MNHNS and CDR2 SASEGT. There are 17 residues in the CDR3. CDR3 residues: CASRDTRFSRADTEAFF. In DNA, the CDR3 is TGTGCCAGCAGAGACACGCGTTTCAGCAGGGCAGACACTGAAGCTTTCTTT.

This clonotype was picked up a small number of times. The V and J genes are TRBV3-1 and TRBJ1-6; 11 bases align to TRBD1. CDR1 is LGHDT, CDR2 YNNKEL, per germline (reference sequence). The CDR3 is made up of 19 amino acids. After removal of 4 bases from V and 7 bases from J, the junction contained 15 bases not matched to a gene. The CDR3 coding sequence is TGTGCCAGCAGCCCGTTTGGGACAGGGGGTCCGGGTGGAAATTCACCCCTCCACTTT. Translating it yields CASSPFGTGGPGGNSPLHF.

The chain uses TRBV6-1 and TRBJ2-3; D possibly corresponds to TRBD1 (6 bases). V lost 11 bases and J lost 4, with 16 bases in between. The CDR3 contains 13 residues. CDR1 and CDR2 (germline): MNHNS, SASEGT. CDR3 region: CAARTEGADTQYF. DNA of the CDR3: TGTGCCGCAAGGACAGAGGGGGCAGATACGCAGTATTTT.

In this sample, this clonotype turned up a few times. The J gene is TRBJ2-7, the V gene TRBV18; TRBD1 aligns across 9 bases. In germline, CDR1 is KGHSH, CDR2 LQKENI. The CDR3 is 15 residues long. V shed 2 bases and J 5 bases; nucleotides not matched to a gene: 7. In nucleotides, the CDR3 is TGTGCCAGCTCACCAAGATCTGGGACAGGGAACGAGCAGTACTTC. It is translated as CASSPRSGTGNEQYF.

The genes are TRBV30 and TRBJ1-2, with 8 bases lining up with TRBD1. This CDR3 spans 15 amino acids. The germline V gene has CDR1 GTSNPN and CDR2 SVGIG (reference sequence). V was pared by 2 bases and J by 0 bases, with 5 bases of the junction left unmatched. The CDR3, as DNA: TGTGCCTGGAGTCCCGACAGGGGACCTAACTATGGCTACACCTTC. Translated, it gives CAWSPDRGPNYGYTF.

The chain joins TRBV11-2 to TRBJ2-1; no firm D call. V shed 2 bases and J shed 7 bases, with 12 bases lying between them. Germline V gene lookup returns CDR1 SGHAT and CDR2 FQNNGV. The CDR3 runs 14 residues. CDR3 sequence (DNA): TGTGCCAGCAGCTTACAGGTCCAGCTGAATGAGCAGTTCTTC. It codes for CASSLQVQLNEQFF.

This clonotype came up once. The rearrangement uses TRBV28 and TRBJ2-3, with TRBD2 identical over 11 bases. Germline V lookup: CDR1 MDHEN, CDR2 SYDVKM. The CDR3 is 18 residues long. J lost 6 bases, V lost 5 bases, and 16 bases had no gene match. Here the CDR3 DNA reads TGTGCCAGCAGTCTCCGTCCTCGGGCTAGCGGGAGGAGGGATACGCAGTATTTT. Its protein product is CASSLRPRASGRRDTQYF.

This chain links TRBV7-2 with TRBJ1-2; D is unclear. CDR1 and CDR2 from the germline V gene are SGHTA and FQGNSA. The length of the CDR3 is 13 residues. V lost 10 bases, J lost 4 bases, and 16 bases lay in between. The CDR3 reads CATTQRGPYGYTF. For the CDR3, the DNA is TGTGCCACTACCCAACGGGGTCCCTATGGCTACACCTTC.

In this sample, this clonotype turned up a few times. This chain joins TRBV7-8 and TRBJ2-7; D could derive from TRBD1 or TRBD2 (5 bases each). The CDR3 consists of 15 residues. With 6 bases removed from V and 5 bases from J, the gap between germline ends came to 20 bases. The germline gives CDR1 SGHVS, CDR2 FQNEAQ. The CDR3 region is CASSYTGTRTHEQYF. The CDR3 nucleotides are TGTGCCAGCAGTTATACCGGGACCCGGACCCACGAGCAGTACTTC. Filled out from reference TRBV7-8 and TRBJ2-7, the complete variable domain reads GAGVSQSPRYKVAKRGQDVALRCDPISGHVSLFWYQQALGQGPEFLTYFQNEAQLDKSGLPSDRFFAERPEGSVSTLKIQRTQQEDSAVYLCASSYTGTRTHEQYFGPGTRLTVT.

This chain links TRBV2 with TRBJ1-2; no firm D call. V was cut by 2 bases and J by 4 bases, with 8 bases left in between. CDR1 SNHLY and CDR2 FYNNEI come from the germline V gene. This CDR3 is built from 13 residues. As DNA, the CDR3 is TGTGCCAGCAGTGAAAGCCGTATCTATGGCTACACCTTC. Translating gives CASSESRIYGYTF.

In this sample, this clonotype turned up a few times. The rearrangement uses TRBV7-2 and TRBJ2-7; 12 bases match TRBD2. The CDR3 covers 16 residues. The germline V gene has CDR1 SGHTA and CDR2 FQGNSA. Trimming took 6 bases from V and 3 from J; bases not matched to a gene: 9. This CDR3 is CASSSLAGGPNYEQYF. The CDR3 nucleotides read TGTGCCAGCAGTTCCCTAGCGGGAGGGCCAAACTACGAGCAGTACTTC.

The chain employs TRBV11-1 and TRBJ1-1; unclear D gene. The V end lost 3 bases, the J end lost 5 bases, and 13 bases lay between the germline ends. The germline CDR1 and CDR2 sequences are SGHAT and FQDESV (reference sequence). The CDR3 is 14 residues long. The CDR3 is CASSFAAGGTEAFF. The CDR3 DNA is TGTGCCAGCAGCTTTGCCGCGGGAGGGACTGAAGCTTTCTTT.

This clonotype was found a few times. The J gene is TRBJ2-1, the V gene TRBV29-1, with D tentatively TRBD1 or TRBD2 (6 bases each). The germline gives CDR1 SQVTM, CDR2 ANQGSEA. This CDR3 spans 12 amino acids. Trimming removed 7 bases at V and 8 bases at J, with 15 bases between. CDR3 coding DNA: TGCAGCGCTAGATTGGGGGGCGATGAGCAGTTCTTC. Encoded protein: CSARLGGDEQFF.

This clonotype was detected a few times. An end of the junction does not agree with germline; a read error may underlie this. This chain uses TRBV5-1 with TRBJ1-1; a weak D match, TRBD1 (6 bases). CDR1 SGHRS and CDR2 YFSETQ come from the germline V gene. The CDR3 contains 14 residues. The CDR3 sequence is CASSLGGMNTEAFF. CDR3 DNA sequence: TGTGCCAGCAGCTTAGGGGGTATGAACACTGAAGCTTTCTTT.

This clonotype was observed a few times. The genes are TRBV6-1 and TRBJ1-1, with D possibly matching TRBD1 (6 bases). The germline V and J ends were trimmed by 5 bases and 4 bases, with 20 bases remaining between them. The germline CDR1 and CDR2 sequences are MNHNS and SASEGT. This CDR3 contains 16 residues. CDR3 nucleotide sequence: TGTGCCAGCAGTCTGAGACAGGCCAAAGCCGGCACTGAAGCTTTCTTT. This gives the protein CASSLRQAKAGTEAFF.

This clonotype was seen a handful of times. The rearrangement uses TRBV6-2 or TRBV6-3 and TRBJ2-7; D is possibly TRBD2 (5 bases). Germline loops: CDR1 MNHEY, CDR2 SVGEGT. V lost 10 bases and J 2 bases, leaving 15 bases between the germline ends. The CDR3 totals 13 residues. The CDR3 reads CAISPGFTYEQYF. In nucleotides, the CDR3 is TGTGCCATCTCGCCGGGATTCACCTACGAGCAGTACTTC.

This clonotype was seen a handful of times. In DNA, the CDR3 is TGCGCCAGCAGCATTACTAGCGGGTTTAACACCGGGGAGCTGTTTTTT. It codes for CASSITSGFNTGELFF. This rearrangement joins TRBV5-1 to TRBJ2-2; 9 positions match TRBD2. The J segment lost 2 bases and the V segment lost 4 bases, leaving 6 bases of the junction unmatched. CDR3 length equals 16 residues. Germline V gives CDR1 SGHRS, CDR2 YFSETQ. The variable domain in full, completed from reference TRBV5-1 and TRBJ2-2, reads KAGVTQTPRYLIKTRGQQVTLSCSPISGHRSVSWYQQTPGQGLQFLFEYFSETQRNKGNFPGRFSGRQFSNSRSEMNVSTLELGDSALYLCASSITSGFNTGELFFGEGSRLTVL.

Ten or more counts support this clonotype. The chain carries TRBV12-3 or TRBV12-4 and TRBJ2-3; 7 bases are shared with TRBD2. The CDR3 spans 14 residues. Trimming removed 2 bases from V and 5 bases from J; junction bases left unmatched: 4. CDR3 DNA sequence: TGTGCCAGCAGTTTATCCGCGGGAGTAGATACGCAGTATTTT. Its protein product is CASSLSAGVDTQYF.

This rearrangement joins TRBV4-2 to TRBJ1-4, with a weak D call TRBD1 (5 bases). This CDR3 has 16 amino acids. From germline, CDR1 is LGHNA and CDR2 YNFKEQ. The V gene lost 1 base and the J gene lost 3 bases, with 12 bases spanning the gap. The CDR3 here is CASSQARGGSNEKLFF. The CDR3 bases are TGTGCCAGCAGCCAAGCAAGGGGTGGGTCTAATGAAAAACTGTTTTTT.

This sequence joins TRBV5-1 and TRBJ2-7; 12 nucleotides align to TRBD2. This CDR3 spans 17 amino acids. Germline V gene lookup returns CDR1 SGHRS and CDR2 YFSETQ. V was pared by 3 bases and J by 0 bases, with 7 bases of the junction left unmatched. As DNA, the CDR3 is TGCGCCAGCAGCTGGTTGACTAGCGGGAGTTTCTCCTACGAGCAGTACTTC. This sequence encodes CASSWLTSGSFSYEQYF.

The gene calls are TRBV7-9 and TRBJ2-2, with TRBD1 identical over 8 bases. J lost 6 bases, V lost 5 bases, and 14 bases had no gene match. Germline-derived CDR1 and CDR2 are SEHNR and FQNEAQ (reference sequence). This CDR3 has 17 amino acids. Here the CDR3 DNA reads TGTGCCAGCAGCCTAGAGTACAGGGGGTCCCAGCCCGGGGAGCTGTTTTTT. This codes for CASSLEYRGSQPGELFF.

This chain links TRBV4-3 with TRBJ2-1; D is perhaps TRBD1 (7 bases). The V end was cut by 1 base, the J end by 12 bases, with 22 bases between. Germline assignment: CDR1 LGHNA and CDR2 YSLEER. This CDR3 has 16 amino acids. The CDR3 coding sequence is TGCGCCAGCAGCCAAGGAGAGGCGGGACAGCGGCTCCGGCAGTTCTTC. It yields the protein CASSQGEAGQRLRQFF.

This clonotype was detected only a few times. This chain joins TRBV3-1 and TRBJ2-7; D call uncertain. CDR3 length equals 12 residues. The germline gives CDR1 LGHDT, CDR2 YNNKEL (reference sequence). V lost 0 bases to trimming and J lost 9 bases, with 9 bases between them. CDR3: CASSQDLIRQYF. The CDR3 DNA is TGTGCCAGCAGCCAAGATTTAATCCGGCAGTACTTC.

CDR3 amino acids: CASSRRTSGGYNEQFF. As DNA, the CDR3 is TGCGCCAGCAGCCGCCGAACTAGCGGGGGATACAATGAGCAGTTCTTC. The rearrangement uses TRBV4-3 and TRBJ2-1; 11 positions agree with TRBD2. The CDR3 has 16 amino acids. With V trimmed by 4 bases and J by 4 bases, 6 bases remained unmatched. CDR1 and CDR2 from the germline V gene are LGHNA and YSLEER.

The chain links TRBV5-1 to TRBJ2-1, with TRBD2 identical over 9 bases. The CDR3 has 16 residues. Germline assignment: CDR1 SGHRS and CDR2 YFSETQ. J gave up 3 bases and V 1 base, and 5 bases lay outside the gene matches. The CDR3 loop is CASSLTETSGYNEQFF. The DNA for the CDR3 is TGCGCCAGCAGCTTGACAGAGACTAGCGGCTACAATGAGCAGTTCTTC.

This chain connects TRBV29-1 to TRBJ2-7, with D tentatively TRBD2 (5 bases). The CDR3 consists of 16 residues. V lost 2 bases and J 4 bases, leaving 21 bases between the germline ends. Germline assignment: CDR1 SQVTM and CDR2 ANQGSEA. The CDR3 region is CSVERTPRGIGYEQYF. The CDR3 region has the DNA TGCAGCGTTGAAAGGACTCCCCGTGGCATAGGATACGAGCAGTACTTC.